This T cell receptor beta chain was documented in a study of vaccination and CD4 T cells after COVID-19. Study in general: There were two doses of either BNT162b2 or mRNA-1273 vaccine given to participants. With a range of 35 to 161, the median interval from diagnosis to drawing post-COVID samples was roughly 91 days.

Points on this clonotype: Its antigen is not known.

The Oncomine TCR Beta short-read assay generated sequence data from the DNA of cultured CD4+ T cells. One entry per CDR3 protein, called by TCRdb with MiXCR from the PCR reads. The data contain about 17,000 distinct CDR3 sequences, around 50% of them seen just once; the ten biggest clones take up around 20%. Time point: late sampling 161 to 241 days after vaccination in a few convalescent patients. Indicated treatment: approximately nine-day PBMC culture with coronavirus spike peptide pools or control peptides (ViraFEST assay). Under the ViraFEST approach, antigen-specific T cells were expanded with peptide pools and TCRs subsequently sequenced. Every well contained more than 1.5 million PBMCs, which were grown with 9.5 to 10 IU/ml IL-2 and approximately 9.9 ug/ml peptide pools. Germline loops: CDR1 MGHRA, CDR2 YSYEKL. V was cut by 1 base and J by 6 bases, with 12 bases left in between. This CDR3 region has 14 residues.

V usage is TRBV4-1 and J usage is TRBJ1-2; D is ambiguous. The sequencing used CD4+ T cells from blood, cultured in vitro, collected about 7 months after SARS-CoV-2 vaccination. The receptor's source is a human donor who had recovered from COVID-19. The CDR3 reads CASSQVLPPHGYTF. CDR3 in DNA: TGCGCCAGCAGCCAAGTCCTACCTCCCCATGGCTACACCTTC.